A selection of T cell receptor beta chains follows, all from one sample in a study of cytomegalovirus exposure and HLA in healthy donors. Only in-frame clones appear in the TCRdb table, and some are missing; sequencing was by immunoSEQ multiplex PCR. This table holds approximately 170,000 clones, 55% to 70% found once. The source material was PBMCs. These receptor sequences come from a woman aged 40 to 50 in good health and CMV-seropositive. Both conserved end residues are trimmed from each CDR3. D genes are given only for firm matches. Clone sizes are given selectively: once, few, many, or a class where the clone is expanded.

>TRBJ1-1|TRBV5-8|-|few
ASSTGVYTEAF
>TRBJ1-2|TRBV4-3|-|once
ASSQDRRGTTNYGYT
>TRBJ1-5|TRBV4-3|TRBD1|few
ASSQGAGTERNQPQH
>TRBJ1-2|TRBV21-1|-|-
ASSKGQGGYGYT
>TRBJ2-2|TRBV19|-|-
ASSPRQTGELF
>TRBJ2-7|TRBV7-9|-|-
SSSLGRQGVEQY
>TRBJ2-7|TRBV7-9|TRBD1|few
ASSLGGGGQGHEQY
>TRBJ2-5|TRBV28|TRBD1|-
ASSTGQGDFVRWETQY
>TRBJ1-6|TRBV5-1|TRBD1|few
ASSYLVAGTGVNSPLH
>TRBJ2-1|TRBV29-1|TRBD1|-
SVVRQGLNEQF
>TRBJ2-4|TRBV4-1|-|few
ASSQASLAGRGEKY
>TRBJ1-2|TRBV27|-|-
ASRTQANPNYGYT
>TRBJ2-2|TRBV5-1|TRBD1|-
ASSTQGDGELF
>-|TRBV5-1|TRBD1|-
ASRPDRGTGTYEQY
>TRBJ1-2|TRBV29-1|-|-
SVGLRDGTRGYP
>TRBJ2-1|TRBV5-4|-|-
ASSLDGSYNEQF